Below are 17 T cell receptor beta chains sequenced from a single sample in a study of T cell responses to AZD1222 COVID-19 vaccine. Clones were read by immunoSEQ multiplex PCR, and TCRdb kept only the in-frame ones, dropping some. In the table there are about 70,000 clones, 87% of which are singletons. The sequenced sample was peripheral blood, obtained 28 days after the second AZD1222 dose. The receptors were gathered from an adult who received the AZD1222 COVID-19 vaccine.

The CDR3 sequence: CASSLVPGATDTIYF. The CDR3 coding sequence is TGCGCCAGCAGCTTGGTGCCAGGGGCCACGGACACCATATATTTT. V is TRBV5-1 and J is TRBJ1-3; perhaps TRBD1 as D (6 bases). CDR1 SGHRS and CDR2 YFSETQ come from the germline V gene. V was clipped by 0 bases and J by 8 bases, with 15 bases between them. The length of the CDR3 is 15 residues.

The chain recombines TRBV9 with TRBJ2-2; 9 bases line up with TRBD1. Trimming cost V 3 bases and J 1 base; bases outside gene matches: 13. Germline V CDR1 and CDR2: SGDLS, YYNGEE. The CDR3 has 19 amino acids. CDR3 amino acids: CASSAGATGGRLNTGELFF. In DNA form, the CDR3 reads TGTGCCAGCAGCGCGGGGGCCACAGGGGGCCGTCTGAACACCGGGGAGCTGTTTTTT. Combining the CDR3 with reference TRBV9 and TRBJ2-2 gives the whole variable domain DSGVTQTPKHLITATGQRVTLRCSPRSGDLSVYWYQQSLDQGLQFLIQYYNGEERAKGNILERFSAQQFPDLHSELNLSSLELGDSALYFCASSAGATGGRLNTGELFFGEGSRLTVL.

CDR3 bases: TGTGCCTGGAGTATCTCTCAGGGTGGGGGTGAAAAACTGTTTTTT. Protein product: CAWSISQGGGEKLFF. The chain uses TRBV30 and TRBJ1-4, with D tentatively TRBD1 (5 bases). Germline V lookup: CDR1 GTSNPN, CDR2 SVGIG (reference sequence). This CDR3 contains 15 residues. V lost 2 bases and J lost 7, with 17 bases in between.

This chain links TRBV19 with TRBJ1-6; no clear D. Germline CDR1 and CDR2: LNHDA and SQIVND (reference sequence). The CDR3 covers 15 residues. Trimming took off 4 bases at V and 8 bases at J, with 15 bases between the two ends. The CDR3, as DNA: TGTGCCAGTAGTAGCCCTACGGGCATTTATTCACCCCTCCACTTT. It encodes CASSSPTGIYSPLHF. Together with reference TRBV19 and TRBJ1-6, the CDR3 gives the full variable domain: DGGITQSPKYLFRKEGQNVTLSCEQNLNHDAMYWYRQDPGQGLRLIYYSQIVNDFQKGDIAEGYSVSREKKESFPLTVTSAQKNPTAFYLCASSSPTGIYSPLHFGNGTRLTVT.

This clone is a singleton in its sample. The rearrangement uses TRBV4-2 and TRBJ2-3, with 8 bases fitting TRBD2. Germline lookup yields CDR1 LGHNA and CDR2 YNFKEQ. V dropped 2 bases and J dropped 6; count of bases not matched to a gene: 19. The CDR3 has 19 residues. The CDR3 bases are TGTGCCAGCAGCCAAAGGATAGCAAGGAGCGGGAGCCGGGTGGATACGCAGTATTTT. As protein: CASSQRIARSGSRVDTQYF.

This rearrangement joins TRBV27 to TRBJ1-2; TRBD1 matches at 7 bases. This CDR3 spans 13 amino acids. V was pared by 6 bases and J by 2 bases, with 3 bases of the junction left unmatched. Germline V gives CDR1 MNHEY, CDR2 SMNVEV (reference sequence). Here the CDR3 DNA reads TGTGCCAGCAGCAAACAGGGGAACTATGGCTACACCTTC. This encodes CASSKQGNYGYTF.

In DNA, the CDR3 is TGTGCCAGCAGCCAAGATCTGGGGGAGGATGAAAAACTGTTTTTT. Its translation: CASSQDLGEDEKLFF. This rearrangement joins TRBV3-1 (or the pseudogene TRBV3-2) to TRBJ1-4; a possible D gene is TRBD1 (5 bases). CDR1 and CDR2 (germline): LGHDT, YNNKEL (reference sequence). CDR3 size: 15 residues. V gave up 0 bases and J gave up 6 bases, with 11 bases separating them.

The chain is built from TRBV27 and TRBJ2-2; 8 positions agree with TRBD2. The CDR3 contains 17 residues. Germline V gene data show CDR1 as MNHEY and CDR2 as SMNVEV (reference sequence). V lost 1 base to trimming and J lost 0 bases; unmatched junction nucleotides: 4. The CDR3 bases are TGTGCCAGCAGTTTATTTGTTAGCGGGACGAACACCGGGGAGCTGTTTTTT. Amino acid sequence: CASSLFVSGTNTGELFF.

The rearrangement joins TRBV6-5 to TRBJ1-6; D is unclear. Germline loops: CDR1 MNHEY, CDR2 SVGAGI. V was trimmed by 0 bases and J by 6 bases, leaving 6 bases between them. The CDR3 covers 14 residues. In nucleotides, the CDR3 is TGTGCCAGCAGTTACTCGGCTGGTAATTCACCCCTCCACTTT. Translated, it gives CASSYSAGNSPLHF.

CDR3 sequence reads: CASSQVITGVPYEQYF. The CDR3 DNA follows: TGTGCCAGCAGCCAAGTAATTACAGGGGTCCCCTACGAGCAGTACTTC. The chain links TRBV3-1 (or the pseudogene TRBV3-2) to TRBJ2-7; TRBD1 matches at 7 bases. Germline V gives CDR1 LGHDT, CDR2 YNNKEL (reference sequence). The CDR3 length is 16 residues. J lost 2 bases, V lost 1 base, and 8 bases had no gene match.

The CDR3, as DNA: TGTGCCAGCAGCCAAGATAAGGCCTTCAATGAGCAGTTCTTC. This gives the protein CASSQDKAFNEQFF. The chain recombines TRBV4-2 with TRBJ2-1, with D unresolved. CDR3 length: 14 amino acids. Trimming stripped 0 bases from V and 6 bases from J, with 9 bases between. Germline CDR1 reads LGHNA; CDR2 reads YNFKEQ.

V and J are TRBV2 and TRBJ1-2; unclear D gene. Germline V CDR1 and CDR2: SNHLY, FYNNEI. The CDR3 consists of 14 residues. V gave up 6 bases and J gave up 4 bases, with 15 bases separating them. CDR3 bases: TGTGCCAGCAGGCTAGAAGGATTCTCCTATGGCTACACCTTC. This sequence encodes CASRLEGFSYGYTF.

The chain employs TRBV7-3 and TRBJ1-2; D remains unclear. Germline V lookup: CDR1 SGHTA, CDR2 FQGTGA. This CDR3 spans 13 amino acids. V was shortened by 6 bases and J by 2 bases, with 10 bases between the two germline ends. The DNA of the CDR3 is TGTGCCAGCAGTCCCGACCGGAACTATGGCTACACCTTC. This gives the protein CASSPDRNYGYTF.

V gene TRBV30 combines with J gene TRBJ2-7; possible D gene TRBD1, 5 bases. V was pared by 3 bases and J by 4 bases, with 19 bases between. Germline-derived CDR1 and CDR2 are GTSNPN and SVGIG (reference sequence). The CDR3 spans 15 residues. This chain's CDR3 is CAWSPTQGGTYEQYF. In nucleotides, the CDR3 is TGTGCCTGGAGCCCCACCCAGGGCGGAACTTACGAGCAGTACTTC.

This clone has a single count. The CDR3 here is CASSLVTGPRDGYTF. The CDR3 DNA sequence: TGCGCCAGCAGCTTGGTCACAGGGCCAAGGGATGGCTACACCTTC. The chain recombines TRBV5-1 with TRBJ1-2, with D possibly being TRBD1 (6 bases). Germline V gene data show CDR1 as SGHRS and CDR2 as YFSETQ. V was pared by 0 bases and J by 6 bases, with 15 bases between. The CDR3 is made up of 15 amino acids.

The gene calls are TRBV7-2 and TRBJ2-7; a weak D match, TRBD2 (5 bases). In germline, CDR1 is SGHTA, CDR2 FQGNSA. The CDR3 totals 15 residues. V was shortened by 2 bases and J by 4 bases, with 15 bases between the two germline ends. CDR3 in amino acids: CASSLRTLEEYEQYF. As DNA, the CDR3 is TGTGCCAGCAGCTTAAGGACCCTGGAGGAGTACGAGCAGTACTTC.

Turning to this clone: The junction departs from germline at one end; a sequencing error may be responsible. This chain connects TRBV12-3 or TRBV12-4 to TRBJ1-1; TRBD1 matches at 7 bases. There are 13 residues in the CDR3. The CDR3 DNA reads as TGTGCCAGCAGCCAAACCCCGGGACAGCGATCCTCATTT. This gives the protein CASSQTPGQRSSF.